This record covers a single T cell receptor beta chain. The sample belongs to a study of blood T cell repertoires in COVID-19. The data were produced by immunoSEQ multiplex PCR, yet TCRdb's version contains in-frame clones alone and is incomplete. The data show about 270,000 clones, with approximately 91% seen just once and over 2% held by the top ten. V lost 0 bases to trimming and J lost 0 bases, with 12 bases between them. The V gene's germline CDR1 is SGHAT and CDR2 FQNNGV. This CDR3 has 17 residues. V and J are TRBV11-2 and TRBJ1-3; D remains unclear. Sequencing input: PBMCs or T cells enriched from blood (not recorded which). The source is a middle-aged woman with acute COVID-19. The CDR3, as DNA: TGTGCCAGCAGCTTAGATCCCGCGGCGAGCTCTGGAAACACCATATATTTT. Translated: CASSLDPAASSGNTIYF. Full variable domain (outside the CDR3, taken from reference TRBV11-2 and TRBJ1-3): EAGVAQSPRYKIIEKRQSVAFWCNPISGHATLYWYQQILGQGPKLLIQFQNNGVVDDSQLPKDRFSAERLKGVDSTLKIQPAKLEDSAVYLCASSLDPAASSGNTIYFGEGSWLTVV.